This note documents a single T cell receptor beta chain sequence. The PCR ran on 60 Vbeta and 13 Jbeta primers. Generated by immunoSEQ multiplex PCR, the TCRdb table keeps only in-frame clones and is missing some. This table lists about 200,000 clones. This sample was taken from a study of cytomegalovirus exposure and HLA in healthy donors. CDR3 length: 14 amino acids. Trimming took 2 bases from V and 0 from J, leaving 7 bases between them. CDR1 and CDR2 from the germline V gene are SGHAT and FQDESV (reference sequence). The sample was PBMCs. V and J are TRBV11-1 and TRBJ1-1; D not certain. The clonotype originates from a boy aged 5-17 years in good health and CMV-seronegative. The CDR3 DNA follows: TGTGCCAGCAGCTTACGAGCCATGAACACTGAAGCTTTCTTT. It encodes CASSLRAMNTEAFF.